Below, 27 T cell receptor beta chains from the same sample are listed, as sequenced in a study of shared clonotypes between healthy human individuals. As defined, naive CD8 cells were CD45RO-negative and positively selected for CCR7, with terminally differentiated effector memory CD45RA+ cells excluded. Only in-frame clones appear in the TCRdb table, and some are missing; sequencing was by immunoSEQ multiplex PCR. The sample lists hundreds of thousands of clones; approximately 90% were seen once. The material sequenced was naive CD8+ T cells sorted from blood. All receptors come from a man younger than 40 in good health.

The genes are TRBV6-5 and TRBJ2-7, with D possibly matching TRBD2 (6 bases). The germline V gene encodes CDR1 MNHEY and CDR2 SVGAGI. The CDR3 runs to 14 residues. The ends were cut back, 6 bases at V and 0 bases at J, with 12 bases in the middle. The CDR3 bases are TGTGCCAGCAGGTACCGGGACTCCTCCTACGAGCAGTACTTC. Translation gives CASRYRDSSYEQYF.

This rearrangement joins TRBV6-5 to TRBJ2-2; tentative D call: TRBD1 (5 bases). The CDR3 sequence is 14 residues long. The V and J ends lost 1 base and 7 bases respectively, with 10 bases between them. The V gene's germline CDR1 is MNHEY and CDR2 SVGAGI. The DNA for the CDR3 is TGTGCCAGCAGTTACTACACAGGACACGGGGAGCTGTTTTTT. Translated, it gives CASSYYTGHGELFF.

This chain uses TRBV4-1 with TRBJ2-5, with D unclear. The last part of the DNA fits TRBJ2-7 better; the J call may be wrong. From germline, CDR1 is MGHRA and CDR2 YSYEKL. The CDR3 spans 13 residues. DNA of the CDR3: TGCGCCAGCAGCTCGAGACTGGACTACGAGCAGTACTTC. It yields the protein CASSSRLDYEQYF.

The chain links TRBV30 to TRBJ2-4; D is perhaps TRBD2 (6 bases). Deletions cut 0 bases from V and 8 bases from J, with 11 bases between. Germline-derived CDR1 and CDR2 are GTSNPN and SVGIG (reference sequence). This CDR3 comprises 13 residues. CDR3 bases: TGTGCCTGGAGTGTAGGTTCGGGGGACATTCAGTACTTC. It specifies CAWSVGSGDIQYF.

This chain's CDR3 is CASSPPVGSYNEQFF. The CDR3 DNA reads TGTGCCAGTAGTCCCCCCGTCGGTTCCTACAATGAGCAGTTCTTC. This chain joins TRBV19 and TRBJ2-1, with D uncertain. V lost 5 bases and J 1 base, leaving 12 bases between the germline ends. The germline V gene encodes CDR1 LNHDA and CDR2 SQIVND (reference sequence). There are 15 residues in the CDR3.

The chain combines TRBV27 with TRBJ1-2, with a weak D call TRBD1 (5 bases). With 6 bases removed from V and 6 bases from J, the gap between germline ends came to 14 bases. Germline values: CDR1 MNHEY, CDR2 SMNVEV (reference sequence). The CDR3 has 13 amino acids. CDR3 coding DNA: TGTGCCAGCAGCCCGACAGAAAGAGATGGCTACACCTTC. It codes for CASSPTERDGYTF.

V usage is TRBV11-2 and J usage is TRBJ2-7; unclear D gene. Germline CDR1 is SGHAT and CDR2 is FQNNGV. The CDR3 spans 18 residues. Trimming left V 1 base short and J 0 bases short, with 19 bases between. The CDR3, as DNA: TGTGCCAGCAGCTTAGGAGGTGGATGGCGTGGCAACTCCTACGAGCAGTACTTC. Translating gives CASSLGGGWRGNSYEQYF.

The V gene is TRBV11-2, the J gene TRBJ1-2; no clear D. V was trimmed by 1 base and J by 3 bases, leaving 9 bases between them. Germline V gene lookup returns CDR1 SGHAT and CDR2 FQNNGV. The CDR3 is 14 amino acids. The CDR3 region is CASSLVVKDYGYTF. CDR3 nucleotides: TGTGCCAGCAGCTTAGTGGTGAAGGACTATGGCTACACCTTC.

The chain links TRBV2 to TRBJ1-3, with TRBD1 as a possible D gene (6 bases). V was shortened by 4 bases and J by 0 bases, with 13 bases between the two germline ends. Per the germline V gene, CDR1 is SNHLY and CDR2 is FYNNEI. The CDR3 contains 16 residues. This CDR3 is CASSGGQKSSGNTIYF. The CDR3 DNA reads TGTGCCAGCAGTGGGGGACAAAAGAGCTCTGGAAACACCATATATTTT. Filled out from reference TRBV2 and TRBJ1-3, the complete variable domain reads EPEVTQTPSHQVTQMGQEVILRCVPISNHLYFYWYRQILGQKVEFLVSFYNNEISEKSEIFDDQFSVERPDGSNFTLKIRSTKLEDSAMYFCASSGGQKSSGNTIYFGEGSWLTVV.

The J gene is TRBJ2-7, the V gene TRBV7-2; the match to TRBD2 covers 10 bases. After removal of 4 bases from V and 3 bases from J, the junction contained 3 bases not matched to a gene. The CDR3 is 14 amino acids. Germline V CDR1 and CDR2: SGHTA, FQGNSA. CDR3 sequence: CASSSGTSVYEQYF. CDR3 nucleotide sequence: TGTGCCAGCAGCTCCGGGACTAGCGTCTACGAGCAGTACTTC.

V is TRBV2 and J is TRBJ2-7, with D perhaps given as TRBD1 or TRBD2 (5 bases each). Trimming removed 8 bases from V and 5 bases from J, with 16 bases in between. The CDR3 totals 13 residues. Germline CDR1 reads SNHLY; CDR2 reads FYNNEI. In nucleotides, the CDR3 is TGTGCCAGCGGACCCGGGGCGAGGAACGAGCAGTACTTC. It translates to CASGPGARNEQYF.

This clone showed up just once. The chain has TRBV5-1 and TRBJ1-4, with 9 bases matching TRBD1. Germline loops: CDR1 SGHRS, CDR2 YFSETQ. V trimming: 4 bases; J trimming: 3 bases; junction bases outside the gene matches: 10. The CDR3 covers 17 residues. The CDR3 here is CASSPGQGVPANEKLFF. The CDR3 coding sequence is TGCGCCAGCAGCCCGGGACAGGGAGTACCGGCTAATGAAAAACTGTTTTTT.

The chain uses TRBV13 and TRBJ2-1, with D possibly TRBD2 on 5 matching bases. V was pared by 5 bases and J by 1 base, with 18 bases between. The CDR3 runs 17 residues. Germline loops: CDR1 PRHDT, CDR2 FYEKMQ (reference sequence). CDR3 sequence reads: CASSDYATPNSYNEQFF. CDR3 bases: TGTGCCAGCAGCGACTACGCGACACCCAATTCCTACAATGAGCAGTTCTTC. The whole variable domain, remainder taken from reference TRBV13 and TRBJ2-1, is AAGVIQSPRHLIKEKRETATLKCYPIPRHDTVYWYQQGPGQDPQFLISFYEKMQSDKGSIPDRFSAQQFSDYHSELNMSSLELGDSALYFCASSDYATPNSYNEQFFGPGTRLTVL.

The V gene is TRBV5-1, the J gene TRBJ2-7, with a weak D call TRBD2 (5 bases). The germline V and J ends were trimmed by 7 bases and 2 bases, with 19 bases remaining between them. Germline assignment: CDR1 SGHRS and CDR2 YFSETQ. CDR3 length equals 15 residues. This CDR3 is CASSPRPGIPYEQYF. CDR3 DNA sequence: TGCGCCAGCTCACCAAGACCCGGGATCCCCTACGAGCAGTACTTC.

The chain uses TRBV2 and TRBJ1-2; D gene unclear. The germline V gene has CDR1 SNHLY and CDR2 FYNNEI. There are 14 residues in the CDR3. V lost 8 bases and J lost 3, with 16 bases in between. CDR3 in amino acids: CASLTGEWYYGYTF. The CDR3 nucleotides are TGTGCCAGCCTCACCGGGGAGTGGTACTATGGCTACACCTTC.

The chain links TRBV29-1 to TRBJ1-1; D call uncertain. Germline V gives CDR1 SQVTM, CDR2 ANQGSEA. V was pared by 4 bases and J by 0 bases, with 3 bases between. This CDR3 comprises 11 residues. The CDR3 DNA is TGCAGCGTTGCGGTGAACACTGAAGCTTTCTTT. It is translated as CSVAVNTEAFF.

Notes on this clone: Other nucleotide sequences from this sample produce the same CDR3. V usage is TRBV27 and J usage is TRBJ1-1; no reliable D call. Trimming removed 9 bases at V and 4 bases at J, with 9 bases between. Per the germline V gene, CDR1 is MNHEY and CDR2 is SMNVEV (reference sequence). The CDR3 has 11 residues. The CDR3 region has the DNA TGTGCCAGTTCTAGAGGCACTGAAGCTTTCTTT. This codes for CASSRGTEAFF.

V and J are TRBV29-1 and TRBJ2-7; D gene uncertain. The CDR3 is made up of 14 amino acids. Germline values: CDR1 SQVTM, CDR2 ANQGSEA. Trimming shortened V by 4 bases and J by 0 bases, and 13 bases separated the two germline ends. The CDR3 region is CSVGNLGSSYEQYF. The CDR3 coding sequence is TGCAGCGTTGGGAATCTGGGAAGCTCCTACGAGCAGTACTTC.

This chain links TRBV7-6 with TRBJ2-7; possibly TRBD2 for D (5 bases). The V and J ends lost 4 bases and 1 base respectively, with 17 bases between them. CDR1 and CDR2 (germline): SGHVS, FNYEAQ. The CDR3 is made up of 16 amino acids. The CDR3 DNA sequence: TGTGCCAGCAGCTCCCCTGGAGCGGCTGAGTCCTACGAGCAGTACTTC. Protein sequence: CASSSPGAAESYEQYF.

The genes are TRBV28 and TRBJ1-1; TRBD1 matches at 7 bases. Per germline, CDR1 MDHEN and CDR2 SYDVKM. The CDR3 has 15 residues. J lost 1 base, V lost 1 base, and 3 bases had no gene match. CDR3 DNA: TGTGCCAGCAGTTTATTAGGGACAGAGAACACTGAAGCTTTCTTT. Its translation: CASSLLGTENTEAFF.

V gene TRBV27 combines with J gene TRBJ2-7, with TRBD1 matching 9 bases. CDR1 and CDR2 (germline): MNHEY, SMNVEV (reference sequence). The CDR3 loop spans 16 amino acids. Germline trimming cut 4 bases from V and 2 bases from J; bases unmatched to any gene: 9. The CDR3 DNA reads TGTGCCAGCAGTTCTTCCGGGACAGGGAGACCCTACGAGCAGTACTTC. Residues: CASSSSGTGRPYEQYF.

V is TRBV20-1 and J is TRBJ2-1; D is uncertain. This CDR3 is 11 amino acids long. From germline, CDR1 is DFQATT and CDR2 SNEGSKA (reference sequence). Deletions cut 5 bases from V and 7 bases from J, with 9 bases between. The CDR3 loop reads CSAHTGNEQFF. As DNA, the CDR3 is TGCAGTGCTCACACTGGTAATGAGCAGTTCTTC.

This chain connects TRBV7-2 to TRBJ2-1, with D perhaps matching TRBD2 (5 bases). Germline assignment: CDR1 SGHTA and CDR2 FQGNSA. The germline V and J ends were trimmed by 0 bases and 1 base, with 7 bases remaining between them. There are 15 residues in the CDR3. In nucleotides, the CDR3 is TGTGCCAGCAGCTTAGCTGGGAGTTCCTACAATGAGCAGTTCTTC. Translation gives CASSLAGSSYNEQFF.

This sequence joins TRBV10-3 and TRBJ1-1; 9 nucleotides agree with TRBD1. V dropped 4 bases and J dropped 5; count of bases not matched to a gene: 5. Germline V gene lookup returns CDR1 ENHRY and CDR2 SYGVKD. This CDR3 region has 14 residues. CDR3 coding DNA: TGTGCCATCAGTGCATCGACAGGGGGAACTGAAGCTTTCTTT. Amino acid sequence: CAISASTGGTEAFF.

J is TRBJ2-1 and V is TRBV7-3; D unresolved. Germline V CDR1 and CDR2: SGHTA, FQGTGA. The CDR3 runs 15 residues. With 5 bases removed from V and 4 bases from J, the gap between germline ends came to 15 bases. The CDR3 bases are TGTGCCAGCAGCCTTAGCCCTGAAATGTACAATGAGCAGTTCTTC. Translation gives CASSLSPEMYNEQFF.

The CDR3 DNA reads as TGTGCCAGCAGTCGAGCCAGGGAAACCTACGAGCAGTACTTC. Protein product: CASSRARETYEQYF. The gene calls are TRBV27 and TRBJ2-7, with D perhaps matching TRBD1 (5 bases). Trimming cost V 5 bases and J 2 bases, with 13 bases left between them. Germline CDR1 reads MNHEY; CDR2 reads SMNVEV (reference sequence). CDR3 length equals 14 residues.

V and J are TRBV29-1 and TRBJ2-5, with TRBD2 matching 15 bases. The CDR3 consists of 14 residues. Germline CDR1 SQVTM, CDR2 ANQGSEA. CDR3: CSARGLAGGMAQYF. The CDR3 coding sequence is TGCAGTGCCCGGGGACTAGCGGGAGGAATGGCCCAGTACTTC.